This TCR beta chain was documented in a study of T cells in Graves' hyperthyroidism and ophthalmopathy. Study results and limitations: Appearing also in blood were most of the thyroid clonotypes expanded above 0.001. Ophthalmopathy was distinguished from stable hyperthyroidism by 13 V-J signatures.

Researchers amplified the TCR beta CDR3 regions from RNA transcripts. With the HTBI primer set, the TCR CDR3 went through a first round of RT-PCR. From the multiplex PCR reads, TCRdb called clonotypes with MiXCR, one entry per CDR3 protein. The repertoire holds a few hundred thousand distinct CDR3 sequences, about half seen once, with more than 7.5% in the top ten. Together with thyroid ultrasound, orbital computed tomography, serum thyroxine and TRAb, clinical symptoms were used for diagnoses. The CDR3 runs to 14 residues. Germline V gene lookup returns CDR1 GTSNPN and CDR2 SVGIG (reference sequence). V shed 3 bases and J 0 bases; nucleotides not matched to a gene: 4. This clonotype was detected a few times. The antigen is undetermined.

The chain joins TRBV30 to TRBJ1-1; 7 bases are a match to TRBD1. Sequenced material: peripheral blood or thyroid tissue (not recorded which). The receptor was derived from a woman aged 18 to 35 with Graves' hyperthyroidism. Here the CDR3 DNA reads TGTGCCTGGAGGGCCGGGACAGTGAACACTGAAGCTTTCTTT. Its protein is CAWRAGTVNTEAFF. The full variable domain, rest sourced from reference TRBV30 and TRBJ1-1, is SQTIHQWPATLVQPVGSPLSLECTVEGTSNPNLYWYRQAAGRGLQLLFYSVGIGQISSEVPQNLSASRPQDRQFILSSKKLLLSDSGFYLCAWRAGTVNTEAFFGQGTRLTVV.